A selection of T cell receptor beta chains follows, all from one sample in a study of metastatic and nonmetastatic thyroid tumors. TCRdb redid the clone calls on the PCR reads using MiXCR. The sample includes about 39,000 clones, roughly 19% of them seen just once. The sample consisted of blood. The receptors originated from a female donor with papillary thyroid cancer or a benign thyroid nodule (not recorded which). Some clones in this sample may be carry-over from other donors' samples. CDR3s include the opening cysteine and the closing phenylalanine or tryptophan. A D gene is named only where the DNA matches it firmly. Part of the rows lack a size; the others show once, few, many or a class for expanded clones.

>-|TRBJ2-7|TRBV20-1|many|15
CSARAGGVGTYEQYF
TGCAGTGCAAGAGCCGGGGGAGTTGGGACCTACGAGCAGTACTTC
>-|TRBJ2-3|TRBV11-2|many|13
CASSSQSTDTQYF
TGTGCCAGCAGTTCACAGAGCACAGATACGCAGTATTTT
>-|TRBJ1-1|TRBV24-1|-|13
CATIPGGNTEAFF
TGCGCCACCATCCCTGGGGGGAACACTGAAGCTTTCTTT
>TRBD2|TRBJ2-2|TRBV2|many|21
CASSADRGLAGGLRSTGELFF
TGTGCCAGCAGTGCTGACAGGGGACTAGCGGGAGGGCTGAGGAGCACCGGGGAGCTGTTTTTT
>-|TRBJ2-7|TRBV3-1|-|12
CASSRVSHEQYF
TGTGCCAGCAGCCGGGTTTCCCACGAGCAGTACTTC
>TRBD1|TRBJ1-3|TRBV20-1|-|16
CSAIRTGGTIGNTIYF
TGCAGTGCAATCAGGACAGGGGGCACAATTGGAAACACCATATATTTT
>-|TRBJ2-7|TRBV25-1|few|16
CVSSEACVGGASEQYF
TGTGTCAGCAGTGAAGCGTGCGTGGGGGGGGCCTCCGAGCAGTACTTC
>TRBD2|TRBJ2-3|TRBV20-1|-|18
CSAPPGVGSGSVTDTQYF
TGCAGTGCCCCTCCAGGGGTCGGGAGCGGGAGCGTCACAGATACGCAGTATTTT
>-|TRBJ2-3|TRBV7-2|-|16
CASSLGRGRYTDTQYF
TGTGCCAGCAGCTTAGGGCGGGGGCGTTACACAGATACGCAGTATTTT
>TRBD2|TRBJ2-2|TRBV5-1|-|16
CASSLVAGAVTWELFF
TGCGCCAGCAGCTTGGTAGCGGGAGCCGTCACCTGGGAGCTGTTTTTT
>-|TRBJ2-1|TRBV29-1|many|14
CSVDPPGPANEQFF
TGCAGCGTTGATCCGCCGGGACCGGCCAATGAGCAGTTCTTC
>-|TRBJ2-3|TRBV28|few|13
CASSLALTDTQYF
TGTGCCAGCAGTTTAGCGCTCACAGATACGCAGTACTTT
>TRBD2|TRBJ2-5|TRBV11-3|many|15
CASSLGVRRGETQYF
TGTGCCAGCAGCTTAGGAGTACGGCGGGGGGAGACCCAGTACTTC
>TRBD1|TRBJ2-7|TRBV20-1|once|15
CSAPDLGTGAYEQYF
TGCAGTGCTCCAGATCTCGGGACAGGCGCCTACGAGCAGTACTTC
>-|TRBJ1-1|TRBV7-2|many|15
CASSLGRGLDPEAFF
TGTGCCAGCAGCTTAGGGCGGGGGTTGGACCCTGAAGCTTTCTTT
>-|TRBJ2-1|TRBV3-1|many|15
CASSQEDRGSRGRFF
TGTGCCAGCAGCCAAGAGGATAGGGGGAGTCGGGGACGGTTCTTC
>-|TRBJ2-1|TRBV24-1|-|18
CATSDLEVFSPGYNEQFF
TGTGCCACCAGTGATCTGGAGGTTTTTTCTCCTGGCTACAATGAGCAGTTCTTC
>-|TRBJ2-1|TRBV6-5|few|11
CASSLMGEQFF
TGTGCCAGCAGTTTAATGGGAGAGCAGTTCTTC
>TRBD1|TRBJ2-5|TRBV11-2|-|15
CANSPGTGRFETQYF
TGTGCCAACAGCCCCGGGACAGGGCGGTTCGAGACCCAGTACTTC
>TRBD1|TRBJ1-5|TRBV28|many|16
CASSLRGTGVLQPQHF
TGTGCCAGCAGTTTAAGGGGTACAGGGGTTTTGCAGCCCCAGCATTTT
>TRBD1|TRBJ2-7|TRBV7-2|-|13
CASSVGQTYEQHF
TGTGCCAGCAGCGTGGGACAGACCTACGAGCAGCACTTC
>-|TRBJ2-7|TRBV10-2|few|14
CASSGVGGPHEQYF
TGCGCCAGCAGTGGGGTCGGGGGACCACACGAGCAGTACTTC
>TRBD1|TRBJ1-2|TRBV11-3|many|13
CASSLQGGIGYTF
TGTGCCAGCAGCCTACAGGGGGGAATTGGCTACACCTTC
>TRBD2|TRBJ2-2|TRBV28|many|14
CASNLAGGTGELFF
TGTGCCAGCAACCTGGCGGGAGGCACCGGGGAGCTGTTTTTT
>-|TRBJ2-5|TRBV11-3|-|16
CASSLAPWGAQETQYF
TGTGCCAGCAGCTTAGCCCCGTGGGGGGCTCAAGAGACCCAGTACTTC
>-|TRBJ1-4|TRBV27|many|14
CASSSPGSVEKLFF
TGTGCCAGCAGTTCCCCTGGATCCGTTGAAAAACTGTTTTTT
>-|TRBJ2-7|TRBV20-1|-|15
CSARDRTKRSYEQYF
TGCAGTGCTAGAGATAGGACAAAGAGATCCTACGAGCAGTACTTC
>-|TRBJ1-2|TRBV6-1|-|14
CASSSMGSESGYTF
TGTGCCAGCAGTTCGATGGGAAGCGAGAGTGGCTACACCTTC
>TRBD2|TRBJ2-1|TRBV28|-|18
CASSLYSGVLAGYNEQFF
TGTGCCAGCAGTTTATACTCCGGGGTACTAGCGGGTTACAATGAGCAGTTCTTC
>-|TRBJ2-1|TRBV5-1|many|12
CASSLDGNEQFF
TGCGCCAGCAGTCTCGACGGGAATGAGCAGTTCTTC
>TRBD1|TRBJ2-5|TRBV7-6|many|15
CASSSGQGVTETQYF
TGTGCCAGCAGCTCCGGACAGGGGGTCACAGAGACCCAGTACTTC
>TRBD1|TRBJ2-7|TRBV29-1|many|15
CSVLGGQGAVDEQYF
TGCAGCGTCCTGGGGGGACAGGGGGCGGTAGACGAGCAGTACTTC
>-|TRBJ1-1|TRBV28|-|15
CASSLKPAFCTEAFF
TGTGCCAGCAGTTTGAAGCCAGCCTTCTGCACTGAGGCTTTCTTT
>-|TRBJ2-7|TRBV6-1|few|15
CASSQKRWNPYEQYF
TGTGCCAGCAGTCAGAAAAGGTGGAATCCCTACGAGCAGTACTTC
>TRBD2|TRBJ2-7|TRBV18|many|17
CASSPRRSGREGSEQYF
TGTGCCAGCTCACCACGTCGTAGCGGGAGGGAGGGAAGTGAGCAGTACTTC
>TRBD1|TRBJ1-3|TRBV20-1|many|14
CSAAGTASGNTIYF
TGCAGTGCTGCCGGGACAGCCTCTGGAAACACCATATATTTT
>TRBD2|TRBJ2-7|TRBV27|medium-sized|15
CASRPSLAGEVGQYF
TGTGCCAGCAGACCCTCCCTAGCGGGAGAAGTCGGGCAGTACTTC
>TRBD1|TRBJ2-7|TRBV5-6|many|13
CASSLGGGYEQYF
TGTGCCAGCAGCTTAGGGGGCGGGTACGAGCAGTACTTC
>-|TRBJ2-5|TRBV6-2/TRBV6-3|few|18
CASSYSTKLEGHQETQYF
TGTGCCAGCAGTTACTCGACTAAGTTGGAGGGCCACCAAGAGACACAGTACTTC
>-|TRBJ2-3|TRBV28|few|16
CASILWTPASTDTQYF
TGTGCCAGCATTTTATGGACTCCTGCTAGCACAGATACGCAGTATTTT
>TRBD1|TRBJ1-6|TRBV4-1|many|15
CASSQGRTGGSPLHF
TGCGCCAGCAGCCAAGGCAGGACAGGGGGCTCACCCCTCCACTTT
>-|TRBJ2-5|TRBV6-1|few|14
CASKLAGNQETQYF
TGTGCCAGCAAACTCGCGGGGAACCAAGAGACCCAGTACTTC
>-|TRBJ2-3|TRBV7-6|many|13
CASSFSDGNTQYF
TGTGCCAGCAGCTTCTCCGACGGAAATACGCAGTATTTT
>TRBD2|TRBJ2-1|TRBV30|many|13
CAWSPSGRSEQFF
TGTGCCTGGAGTCCTAGCGGGAGAAGTGAGCAGTTCTTC
>-|TRBJ1-5|TRBV20-1|many|13
CSARVWRNQPQHF
TGCAGTGCTAGAGTCTGGAGGAATCAGCCCCAGCATTTT
>-|TRBJ2-1|TRBV20-1|many|16
CSAKPLAGPGHGEQFF
TGCAGTGCTAAACCCTTAGCGGGCCCGGGACATGGTGAGCAGTTCTTC
>-|TRBJ2-7|TRBV20-1|many|16
CSARDLTRLGGYEQYF
TGCAGTGCTAGAGACCTCACCCGACTGGGGGGCTACGAGCAGTACTTC
>-|TRBJ1-6|TRBV30|-|13
CACRGEYNSPLHF
TGTGCCTGTAGGGGGGAATATAATTCACCCCTCCACTTT
>TRBD1|TRBJ1-2|TRBV11-2|many|13
CASSLQGAHGYTF
TGTGCCAGCAGCTTACAGGGGGCGCATGGCTACACCTTC
>-|TRBJ2-2|TRBV6-4|few|15
CASSDSLGSTRDLFF
TGTGCCAGCAGTGACTCCCTAGGGAGCACCCGGGATCTGTTTTTT
>TRBD2|TRBJ2-3|TRBV20-1|many|16
CSARDYSGIGTDTQYF
TGCAGTGCTAGAGACTATAGCGGGATAGGCACAGATACGCAGTATTTT
>TRBD2|TRBJ2-5|TRBV18|many|14
CASSPREWAETQYF
TGTGCCAGCTCACCGCGGGAGTGGGCAGAGACCCAGTACTTC
>TRBD2|TRBJ2-2|TRBV6-1|few|16
CASSELAGMDTGELFF
TGTGCCAGCAGTGAACTAGCGGGAATGGACACCGGGGAGCTGTTTTTT